These 32 T cell receptor beta chains were all obtained from the same sample, sequenced in a study of shared clonotypes between healthy human individuals (dated by TCRdb to the early 2020s). Preparation of the library involved the immunoSEQ multiplex PCR assay. The table was pulled from immuneACCESS by TCRdb, which kept in-frame rearrangements only. Such tables lose some clones; where checked, under half of the loss comes from unresolved V genes, and the rest has no known cause. Here the sample has 2 million to 2.5 million clones; roughly 92% occur a single time. 0.3% to 0.45% of the sample rests with the top ten. Sequenced material: naive CD4+ T cells from PBMCs. The cell subset or site label for this specimen denotes: CD45RA+ positively selected. The origin of the receptors is a man in his late teens or twenties in good health. Some clones in this sample may be carry-over from other donors' samples.

The chain joins TRBV9 to TRBJ2-3; a possible D gene is TRBD2 (7 bases). V lost 7 bases and J 3 bases, leaving 18 bases between the germline ends. Germline-derived CDR1 and CDR2 are SGDLS and YYNGEE. The CDR3 is 15 amino acids. The CDR3 loop reads CASRHGGGGTDTQYF. CDR3 nucleotides: TGTGCCAGCCGGCATGGGGGCGGGGGAACAGATACGCAGTATTTT.

The chain employs TRBV28 and TRBJ2-2, with D possibly TRBD1 on 6 matching bases. Germline V gene data show CDR1 as MDHEN and CDR2 as SYDVKM. V lost 6 bases and J 2 bases, leaving 13 bases between the germline ends. The CDR3 covers 15 residues. The CDR3 sequence: CASRETGPNTGELFF. The CDR3 bases are TGTGCCAGCAGGGAAACAGGGCCCAACACCGGGGAGCTGTTTTTT.

The V gene is TRBV5-4, the J gene TRBJ2-2; D perhaps matches TRBD2 (6 bases). Per the germline V gene, CDR1 is SGHNT and CDR2 is YYREEE (reference sequence). This CDR3 is built from 15 residues. V lost 4 bases, J lost 5 bases, and 15 bases lay in between. The CDR3 DNA follows: TGTGCCAGCAGCCCCCCGGGCCGGGAGACCGGGGAGCTGTTTTTT. It translates to CASSPPGRETGELFF.

This chain links TRBV6-6 with TRBJ2-2; D may be TRBD1 (6 bases). CDR1 MNHNY and CDR2 SVGAGI come from the germline V gene (reference sequence). This CDR3 comprises 14 residues. V lost 2 bases and J 5 bases, leaving 9 bases between the germline ends. CDR3 region: CASSYLRGTGELFF. CDR3 DNA sequence: TGTGCCAGCAGTTACCTCAGGGGTACCGGGGAGCTGTTTTTT.

The chain carries TRBV7-3 and TRBJ2-3, with TRBD2 matching over 10 bases. Germline assignment: CDR1 SGHTA and CDR2 FQGTGA. Trimming took 0 bases from V and 0 from J; bases not matched to a gene: 9. The CDR3 totals 19 residues. DNA for the CDR3: TGTGCCAGCAGCTTAACGGCTAGCGGGAGCCCGGCTAGCACAGATACGCAGTATTTT. This gives the protein CASSLTASGSPASTDTQYF.

CDR3 DNA sequence: TGTGCCAGCAGTTTATCGTCGACAGGGGGCAGCGAGCAGTTCTTC. Translating it yields CASSLSSTGGSEQFF. The chain uses TRBV27 and TRBJ2-1; 10 bases match TRBD1. J was trimmed by 10 bases and V by 0 bases; bases with no gene match: 6. The CDR3 is 15 amino acids. Germline V gives CDR1 MNHEY, CDR2 SMNVEV (reference sequence).

The V call is TRBV4-2, the J call TRBJ2-3; 11 positions agree with TRBD2. This CDR3 has 17 residues. The germline V gene has CDR1 LGHNA and CDR2 YNFKEQ. J gave up 4 bases and V 0 bases, and 6 bases lay outside the gene matches. CDR3 in DNA: TGTGCCAGCAGCCAAGACCTACTAGCGGGAGCCCCAGATACGCAGTATTTT. Encoded protein: CASSQDLLAGAPDTQYF.

The chain recombines TRBV4-2 with TRBJ2-1, with 11 bases fitting TRBD2. Germline lookup yields CDR1 LGHNA and CDR2 YNFKEQ. The CDR3 length is 20 residues. Trimming removed 0 bases from V and 2 bases from J; junction bases left unmatched: 12. As DNA, the CDR3 is TGTGCCAGCAGCCAAGAGGAAATTAGCGGGAGGGTGTGGCCCTACAATGAGCAGTTCTTC. The encoded protein is CASSQEEISGRVWPYNEQFF.

This chain joins TRBV9 and TRBJ2-3; 8 bases agree with TRBD2. Germline CDR1 and CDR2: SGDLS and YYNGEE. The length of the CDR3 is 16 residues. Unmatched junction bases numbered 8, after V lost 0 bases and J lost 5 bases. Here the CDR3 reads CASSVGPAGVIDTQYF. CDR3 DNA sequence: TGTGCCAGCAGCGTAGGCCCAGCGGGAGTGATAGATACGCAGTATTTT.

V gene TRBV30 combines with J gene TRBJ1-1, with 9 bases aligning to TRBD1. After removal of 1 base from V and 1 base from J, the junction contained 7 bases not matched to a gene. The germline V gene has CDR1 GTSNPN and CDR2 SVGIG (reference sequence). This CDR3 contains 16 residues. The CDR3, as DNA: TGTGCCTGGAGTGCCTACAGGGGGCAAAAGAACACTGAAGCTTTCTTT. It is translated as CAWSAYRGQKNTEAFF.

The CDR3 sequence is CASSQDRGTSGVTGELFF. CDR3 sequence (DNA): TGCGCCAGCAGCCAAGATCGGGGGACTAGCGGGGTCACCGGGGAGCTGTTTTTT. V is TRBV4-1 and J is TRBJ2-2; 13 bases map to TRBD2. V was pared by 0 bases and J by 4 bases, with 5 bases of the junction left unmatched. Germline-derived CDR1 and CDR2 are MGHRA and YSYEKL. The CDR3 loop spans 18 amino acids.

The rearrangement links TRBV28 to TRBJ2-3; no definite D call. CDR3 length: 13 amino acids. Germline V gives CDR1 MDHEN, CDR2 SYDVKM. V lost 2 bases, J lost 2 bases, and 5 bases lay in between. CDR3 sequence: CASSLPVTDTQYF. Here the CDR3 DNA reads TGTGCCAGCAGTTTACCCGTCACAGATACGCAGTATTTT.

The sample holds a few counts of this clone. This rearrangement joins TRBV28 to TRBJ1-2; D gene uncertain. With 2 bases removed from V and 8 bases from J, the gap between germline ends came to 18 bases. This CDR3 region has 15 residues. The germline gives CDR1 MDHEN, CDR2 SYDVKM. In nucleotides, the CDR3 is TGTGCCAGCAGTTTAGATGAGGGTGCTATGGGGGGCTACACCTTC. This codes for CASSLDEGAMGGYTF.

In nucleotides, the CDR3 is TGTGCCAGCAGCTTAGCCGGGAGACTAGCCGCCATGAGCTCCTACAATGAGCAGTTCTTC. Translating it yields CASSLAGRLAAMSSYNEQFF. The chain recombines TRBV7-2 with TRBJ2-1; 7 positions agree with TRBD2. V was pared by 0 bases and J by 0 bases, with 14 bases of the junction left unmatched. The CDR3 length is 20 residues. Germline CDR1 reads SGHTA; CDR2 reads FQGNSA.

The chain combines TRBV15 with TRBJ2-1; D is perhaps TRBD1 or TRBD2 (6 bases each). The length of the CDR3 is 14 residues. With 6 bases removed from V and 6 bases from J, the gap between germline ends came to 15 bases. CDR1 is LNHNV, CDR2 YYDKDF, per germline (reference sequence). CDR3 sequence reads: CATRRGGNFNEQFF. CDR3 nucleotides: TGTGCCACCAGACGAGGGGGGAATTTCAATGAGCAGTTCTTC.

J is TRBJ2-5 and V is TRBV19, with TRBD2 identical over 9 bases. The J segment lost 3 bases and the V segment lost 0 bases, leaving 5 bases of the junction unmatched. The CDR3 contains 16 residues. Germline V gives CDR1 LNHDA, CDR2 SQIVND (reference sequence). DNA of the CDR3: TGTGCCAGTAGTATAGATAAGGCTAGCGGGGAAGAGACCCAGTACTTC. Protein product: CASSIDKASGEETQYF.

The chain recombines TRBV5-1 with TRBJ2-7; 10 bases fit TRBD1. CDR1 SGHRS and CDR2 YFSETQ come from the germline V gene. V trimming: 0 bases; J trimming: 4 bases; junction bases outside the gene matches: 10. CDR3 length: 17 amino acids. For the CDR3, the DNA is TGCGCCAGCAGCTTGGGTCCCGGGACAGGGGTCAATTACGAGCAGTACTTC. Translated, it gives CASSLGPGTGVNYEQYF.

V is TRBV28 and J is TRBJ2-1; D perhaps matches TRBD2 (5 bases). Germline V lookup: CDR1 MDHEN, CDR2 SYDVKM. Trimming took 4 bases from V and 5 from J, leaving 15 bases between them. The CDR3 spans 15 residues. The DNA for the CDR3 is TGTGCCAGCAGTTCCCGGAGGAGGTCAAACAATGAGCAGTTCTTC. This codes for CASSSRRRSNNEQFF.

J is TRBJ1-1 and V is TRBV28, with D hard to call. Trimming left V 10 bases short and J 5 bases short, with 14 bases between. The CDR3 spans 12 residues. CDR1 and CDR2 (germline): MDHEN, SYDVKM. For the CDR3, the DNA is TGTGCCACTACCCGGCCGGGAACTGAAGCTTTCTTT. Translation gives CATTRPGTEAFF.

In DNA form, the CDR3 reads TGTGCCAGTAGTATGTGGGCAGTATACAATGAGCAGTTCTTC. Amino acids: CASSMWAVYNEQFF. The rearrangement links TRBV19 to TRBJ2-1; D not resolved. V shed 3 bases and J shed 4 bases, with 10 bases lying between them. This CDR3 is built from 14 residues. The germline gives CDR1 LNHDA, CDR2 SQIVND (reference sequence).

The rearrangement joins TRBV7-2 to TRBJ1-2; D is undetermined. The CDR3 has 15 amino acids. Germline CDR1 is SGHTA and CDR2 is FQGNSA. Trimming left V 1 base short and J 2 bases short, with 11 bases between. The CDR3 sequence: CASSLGRGRNYGYTF. CDR3 in DNA: TGTGCCAGCAGCTTAGGGCGAGGTAGAAACTATGGCTACACCTTC.

This clone has a single count. The chain combines TRBV7-2 with TRBJ2-1; TRBD2 matches 10 bases. Trimming took 1 base from V and 4 from J; bases not matched to a gene: 13. The CDR3 has 19 amino acids. Germline V gene data show CDR1 as SGHTA and CDR2 as FQGNSA. The CDR3 reads CASSLEGSGRTWMYNEQFF. The CDR3 region has the DNA TGTGCCAGCAGCTTAGAAGGTAGCGGGAGGACCTGGATGTACAATGAGCAGTTCTTC.

The chain has TRBV10-1 and TRBJ1-2; 7 bases match TRBD1. V lost 6 bases and J lost 2; bases outside the gene matches: 3. The CDR3 is made up of 13 amino acids. Germline V gives CDR1 WNHNN, CDR2 SYGVQD (reference sequence). DNA for the CDR3: TGCGCCAGCAGCAGACAGGGAAACTATGGCTACACCTTC. Its protein product is CASSRQGNYGYTF.

The chain couples TRBV5-1 to TRBJ2-5; D remains ambiguous. The CDR3 sequence is 11 residues long. In germline, CDR1 is SGHRS, CDR2 YFSETQ. V lost 5 bases and J lost 4, with 6 bases in between. The CDR3 bases are TGCGCCAGCAGGGAACGAGAGACCCAGTACTTC. As protein: CASRERETQYF.

The rearrangement joins TRBV7-2 to TRBJ1-5; D is possibly TRBD1 (5 bases). Germline CDR1 reads SGHTA; CDR2 reads FQGNSA. This CDR3 spans 14 amino acids. V lost 3 bases, J lost 8 bases, and 14 bases lay in between. Written as DNA, the CDR3 is TGTGCCAGCAGCTTGGGGACGGTCGTGGAGCCCCAGCATTTT. The encoded protein is CASSLGTVVEPQHF.

The rearrangement joins TRBV20-1 to TRBJ1-5, with D uncertain. This CDR3 spans 11 amino acids. The V gene lost 3 bases and the J gene lost 5 bases, with 5 bases spanning the gap. Looked up from germline, CDR1 is DFQATT and CDR2 is SNEGSKA (reference sequence). CDR3 amino acids: CSASGDQPQHF. CDR3 nucleotides: TGCAGTGCTAGTGGGGATCAGCCCCAGCATTTT.

This clone came up once. V usage is TRBV28 and J usage is TRBJ1-5; no definite D call. V was cut by 6 bases and J by 2 bases, with 23 bases left in between. In germline, CDR1 is MDHEN, CDR2 SYDVKM. This CDR3 contains 18 residues. CDR3 in amino acids: CASRNTPDGPEGNQPQHF. CDR3 coding DNA: TGTGCCAGCAGGAATACGCCCGACGGGCCAGAGGGCAATCAGCCCCAGCATTTT.

V usage is TRBV5-1 and J usage is TRBJ2-2; 8 bases fit TRBD1. The CDR3 covers 15 residues. Germline CDR1 and CDR2: SGHRS and YFSETQ. V lost 2 bases to trimming and J lost 4 bases; unmatched junction nucleotides: 4. CDR3 amino acids: CASSFDRGITGELFF. The CDR3 nucleotides read TGCGCCAGCAGCTTCGACAGGGGAATCACCGGGGAGCTGTTTTTT.

J is TRBJ1-3 and V is TRBV4-1; D gene uncertain. The germline gives CDR1 MGHRA, CDR2 YSYEKL. This CDR3 spans 15 amino acids. Trimming took 0 bases from V and 1 from J, leaving 7 bases between them. CDR3 region: CASSQDALSGNTIYF. CDR3 DNA: TGCGCCAGCAGCCAAGATGCCTTATCTGGAAACACCATATATTTT.

The chain has TRBV2 and TRBJ2-1; D may be TRBD2 (5 bases). Germline CDR1 SNHLY, CDR2 FYNNEI. Deletions cut 1 base from V and 7 bases from J, with 11 bases between. The CDR3 extends over 14 amino acids. Here the CDR3 reads CASSEVPRGNEQFF. CDR3 DNA sequence: TGTGCCAGCAGTGAAGTCCCCAGAGGGAATGAGCAGTTCTTC.

This clone occurred once. V is TRBV5-1 and J is TRBJ2-4, with 13 bases fitting TRBD2. CDR1 SGHRS and CDR2 YFSETQ come from the germline V gene. Losses at the gene ends were 5 bases for V and 6 bases for J; bases not matched to a gene: 26. The CDR3 is 22 amino acids. CDR3 region: CASSSSGTPWGLAGLPGNIQYF. CDR3 sequence (DNA): TGCGCCAGCAGTTCATCGGGGACCCCTTGGGGACTAGCGGGGCTCCCCGGAAACATTCAGTACTTC. Variable domain in full (rest from reference TRBV5-1 and TRBJ2-4): KAGVTQTPRYLIKTRGQQVTLSCSPISGHRSVSWYQQTPGQGLQFLFEYFSETQRNKGNFPGRFSGRQFSNSRSEMNVSTLELGDSALYLCASSSSGTPWGLAGLPGNIQYFGAGTRLSVL.

The CDR3: CASSVYRDGRDTEAFF. The CDR3 nucleotides are TGTGCCAGCAGTGTATACCGGGACGGCAGAGACACTGAAGCTTTCTTT. The V gene is TRBV2, the J gene TRBJ1-1, with D possibly TRBD1 on 5 matching bases. The CDR3 sequence is 16 residues long. Germline loops: CDR1 SNHLY, CDR2 FYNNEI. Trimming removed 4 bases from V and 3 bases from J, with 18 bases in between.